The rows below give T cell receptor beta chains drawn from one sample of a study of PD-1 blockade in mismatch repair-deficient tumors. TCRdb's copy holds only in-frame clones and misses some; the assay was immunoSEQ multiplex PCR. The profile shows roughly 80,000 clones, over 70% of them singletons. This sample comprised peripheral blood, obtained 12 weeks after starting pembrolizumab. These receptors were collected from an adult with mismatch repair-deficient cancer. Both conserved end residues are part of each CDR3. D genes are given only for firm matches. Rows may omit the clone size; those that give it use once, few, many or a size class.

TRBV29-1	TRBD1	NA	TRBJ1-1	TGCAGCGTTCTGGGACAGGGGTTGTACACTGAAGCTTTCTTT	CSVLGQGLYTEAFF
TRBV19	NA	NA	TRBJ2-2	TGTGCCAGTACTGAGACGGGCAACACCGGGGAGCTGTTTTTT	CASTETGNTGELFF
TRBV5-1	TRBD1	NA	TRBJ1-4	TGCGCCAGCAGCGAAGGACCAGGGGGCCGAAATGAAAAACTGTTTTTT	CASSEGPGGRNEKLFF
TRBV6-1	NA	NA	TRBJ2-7	TGTGCCAGCGGTCGAAGCTCCTACGAGCAGTACTTC	CASGRSSYEQYF
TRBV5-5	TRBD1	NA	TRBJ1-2	TGTGCCAGCAGCCCGGACAGGGGGCTCGGCTACACCTTC	CASSPDRGLGYTF
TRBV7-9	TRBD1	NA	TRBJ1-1	TGTGCCAGCAGCACCCGGGACAGGGGCACTGAAGCTTTCTTT	CASSTRDRGTEAFF
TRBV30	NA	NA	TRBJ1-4	TGTGCCTTTTCTCAGGGTTATGACGGTGAAAAACTGTTTTTT	CAFSQGYDGEKLFF
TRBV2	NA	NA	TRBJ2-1	TGTGCCAGCAACTTCCTCTCGGCCCTCAATGAGCAGTTCTTC	CASNFLSALNEQFF
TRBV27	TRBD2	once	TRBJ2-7	TGTGCCAGCAGTCATAACGTCGGACTAGCGCCCAGCTACGAGCAGTACTTC	CASSHNVGLAPSYEQYF
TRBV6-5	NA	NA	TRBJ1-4	TGTGCCAGCAGTTACGGGATGGGGAATGAAAAACTGTTTTTT	CASSYGMGNEKLFF
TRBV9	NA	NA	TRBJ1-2	TGTGCCAGCAGCGTAGGCCTCGGATACACCTTC	CASSVGLGYTF
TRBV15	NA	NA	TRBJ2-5	TGTGCCACCAGCAGAGTATATCTTTTGACGGAGACCCAGTACTTC	CATSRVYLLTETQYF
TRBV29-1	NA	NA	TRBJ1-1	TGCAGCGCCGGGGTACAGGCGAACACTGAAGCTTTCTTT	CSAGVQANTEAFF
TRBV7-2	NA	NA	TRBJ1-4	TGTGCCAGCAGCTATGCAACTAATGAAAAACTGTTTTTT	CASSYATNEKLFF
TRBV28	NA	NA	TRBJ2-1	TGTGCCAGCAACGGGCTCCCCTCCTACAATGAGCAGTTCTTC	CASNGLPSYNEQFF
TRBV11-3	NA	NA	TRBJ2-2	TGTGCCAGCAGCATCGCCTGGGCGGGAAACACCGGGGAGCTGTTTTTT	CASSIAWAGNTGELFF
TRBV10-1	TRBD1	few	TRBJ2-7	TGCGCCAGCAGGACCGGGACAGAATTCTACGAGCAGTACTTC	CASRTGTEFYEQYF
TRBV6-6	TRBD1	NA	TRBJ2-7	TGTGCCAGCAGTGGGACAGGGGGCAACCACGAGCAGTACTTC	CASSGTGGNHEQYF
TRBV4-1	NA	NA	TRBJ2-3	TGCGCCAGCAGCGGGAGTTTTCCTAGCACAGATACGCAGTATTTT	CASSGSFPSTDTQYF
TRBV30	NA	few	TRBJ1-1	TGTGCCGGGACCCGGGACTCCAACACTGAAGCTTTCTTT	CAGTRDSNTEAFF
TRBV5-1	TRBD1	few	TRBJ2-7	TGCGCCAGCAGTTCGGGGGACAGGGACTACGAGCAGTACTTC	CASSSGDRDYEQYF
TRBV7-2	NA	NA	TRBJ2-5	TGTGCCAGCAGCAGTAGCGGTCAAGAGACCCAGTACTTC	CASSSSGQETQYF
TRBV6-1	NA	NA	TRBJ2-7	TGTGCCAGCAGTGAAACGTCGTCCTTCACTTCGGGAGCGCCCTACGAGCAGTACTTC	CASSETSSFTSGAPYEQYF
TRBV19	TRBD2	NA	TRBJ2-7	TGTGCCAGTAGTATCGGGACTAGCGGGAGTTACGAGCAGTACTTC	CASSIGTSGSYEQYF
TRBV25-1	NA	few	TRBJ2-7	TGTGCCAGCAGTCCCTTAGGGGCCAGTGCCTCCTACGAGCAGTACTTC	CASSPLGASASYEQYF
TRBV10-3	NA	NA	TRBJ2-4	TGTGCCATCAGTGAGACGACCCAACGGAGAAACATTCAGTACTTC	CAISETTQRRNIQYF
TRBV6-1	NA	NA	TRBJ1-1	TGTGCCAGCAGTGGGAGACAGTCGAACACTGAAGCTTTCTTT	CASSGRQSNTEAFF
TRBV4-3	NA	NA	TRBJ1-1	TGCGCCAGCAGCCAAGACCCAACGGGGAACACTGAAGCTTTCTTT	CASSQDPTGNTEAFF
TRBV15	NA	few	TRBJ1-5	TGTGCCACCAGCAGAGACAATCAGCCCCAGCATTTT	CATSRDNQPQHF
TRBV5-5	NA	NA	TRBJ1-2	TGTGCCAGCAGCTTTAGGGATGGCTACACCTTC	CASSFRDGYTF
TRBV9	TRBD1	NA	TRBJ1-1	TGTGCCAGCAGCGCTATCCAGAGGACAGGATTAAACACTGAAGCTTTCTTT	CASSAIQRTGLNTEAFF
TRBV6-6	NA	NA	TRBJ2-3	TGTGCCAGCAGGAGGACAGTAAACACAGATACGCAGTATTTT	CASRRTVNTDTQYF
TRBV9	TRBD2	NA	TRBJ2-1	TGTGCCAGCAGCGTCCGGGGACTAGCGGGAGTCAATGAGCAGTTCTTC	CASSVRGLAGVNEQFF
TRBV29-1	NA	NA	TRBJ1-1	TGCAGCGTTGAAAGTCGCGGGAACACTGAAGCTTTCTTT	CSVESRGNTEAFF
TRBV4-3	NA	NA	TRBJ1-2	TGCGCCAGCAGCCAAGAGGGCGGGCCCCTCCGGGGCTACACCTTC	CASSQEGGPLRGYTF
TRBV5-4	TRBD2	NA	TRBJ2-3	TGTGCCAGCAGCCGACGACTAGCGGGAAGTCGAACAGATACGCAGTATTTT	CASSRRLAGSRTDTQYF
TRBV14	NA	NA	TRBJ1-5	TGTGCCAGCATACTTAGAGGTCAGCCCCAGCATTTT	CASILRGQPQHF
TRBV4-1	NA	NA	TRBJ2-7	TGCGCCAGCAGCCGTCTGGGGGCGGGAGTCCCCTACGAGCAGTACTTC	CASSRLGAGVPYEQYF
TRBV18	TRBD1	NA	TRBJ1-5	TGTGCCAGCTCACCCGGGACAGGGGAGTATAGCAATCAGCCCCAGCATTTT	CASSPGTGEYSNQPQHF
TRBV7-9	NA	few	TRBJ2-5	TGTGCCAGCAGCTTAAAGGGGATGAAATCCCAAGAGACCCAGTACTTC	CASSLKGMKSQETQYF
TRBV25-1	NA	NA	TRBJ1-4	TGTGCCAGCAGTGAATATTTCCAGGCCAAACTGTTTTTT	CASSEYFQAKLFF
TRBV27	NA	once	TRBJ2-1	TGTGCCAGCAGCCACGGGACTTACAATGAGCAGTTCTTC	CASSHGTYNEQFF
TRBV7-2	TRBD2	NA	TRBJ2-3	TGTGCCAGCAGCTTAGGAGGGAGGGCCATGACAGATACGCAGTATTTT	CASSLGGRAMTDTQYF
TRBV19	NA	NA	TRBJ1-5	TGTGCCAGTAGTATCGGGTCAGGGAAGGGCCAGCCCCAGCATTTT	CASSIGSGKGQPQHF
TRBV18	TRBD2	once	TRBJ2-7	TGTGCCAGCTCACCAATAGGCCGTCCGGGGGGGGGCGAGCAGTACTTC	CASSPIGRPGGGEQYF
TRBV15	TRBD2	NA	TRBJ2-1	TGTGCCACCAGTTTAACGGGAGGGAATTACAATGAGCAGTTCTTC	CATSLTGGNYNEQFF
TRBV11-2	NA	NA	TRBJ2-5	TGTGCCAGCAGCTTATCCCGAGATCCGGAGACCCAGTACTTC	CASSLSRDPETQYF
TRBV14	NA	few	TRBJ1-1	TGTGCCAGCAGCCCGTTAGTGGGGAAGAGCACTGAAGCTTTCTTT	CASSPLVGKSTEAFF
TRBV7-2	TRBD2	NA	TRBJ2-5	TGTGCCAGCAGGAATAAAAGACTAGCGGGAGGGCGTGAGACCCAGTACTTC	CASRNKRLAGGRETQYF
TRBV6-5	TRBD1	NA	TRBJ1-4	TGTGCCAGCAGATCAGGGGGGGCAACTAATGAAAAACTGTTTTTT	CASRSGGATNEKLFF
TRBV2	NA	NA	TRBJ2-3	TGTGCCAGCAGTGATGTTGACTTAACGAAAACAGATACGCAGTATTTT	CASSDVDLTKTDTQYF
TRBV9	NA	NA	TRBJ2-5	TGTGCCAGCAGCCCCCAGGGGGGGGGAGAGACCCAGTACTTC	CASSPQGGGETQYF
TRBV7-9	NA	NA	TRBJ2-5	TGTGCCAGCAGCTTAATGGGTGGGAAAGGGGAGACCCAGTACTTC	CASSLMGGKGETQYF
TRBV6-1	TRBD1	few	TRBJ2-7	TGTGCCAGCAGAGTCCGGGACAGGGCCTACGAGCAGTACTTC	CASRVRDRAYEQYF
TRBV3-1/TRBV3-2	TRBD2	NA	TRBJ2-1	TGTGCCATCCCCGGGACTAGCTTCTTC	CAIPGTSFF
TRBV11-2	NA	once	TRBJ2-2	TGTGCCAGCAGCTTAGGAATGGGGGCCGCCGGGGAGCTGTTTTTT	CASSLGMGAAGELFF
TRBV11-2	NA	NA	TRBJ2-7	TGTGCCAGCAGCTCGAAAATTGGGTCCTACGAGCAGTACTTC	CASSSKIGSYEQYF
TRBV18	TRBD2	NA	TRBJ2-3	TGTGCCAGCTCACCAATGACTAGCGGGAGCACAGATACGCAGTATTTT	CASSPMTSGSTDTQYF
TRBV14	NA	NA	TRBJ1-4	TGTGCCAGCAGCCTCGGCATGGGGGAAAAACTGTTTTTT	CASSLGMGEKLFF